Below are 24 T cell receptor beta chains sequenced from a single sample in a study of control samples from healthy donors and cancer patients. Clones were read by immunoSEQ multiplex PCR, and TCRdb kept only the in-frame ones, dropping some. The data contain some 150,000 clones, less than 95% of them singletons. The sample comprised PBMCs. These receptors all come from a man aged 60 to 69 with colorectal cancer.

The chain recombines TRBV4-1 with TRBJ1-1; 7 nucleotides agree with TRBD1. The length of the CDR3 is 14 residues. J lost 5 bases, V lost 1 base, and 4 bases had no gene match. CDR1 MGHRA and CDR2 YSYEKL come from the germline V gene. In nucleotides, the CDR3 is TGCGCCAGCAGCCAAGTGACAGGGTGGACTGAAGCTTTCTTT. Protein sequence: CASSQVTGWTEAFF.

The chain uses TRBV30 and TRBJ2-7, with a possible D match to TRBD1 (5 bases). The germline V gene encodes CDR1 GTSNPN and CDR2 SVGIG (reference sequence). The CDR3 covers 12 residues. Between the trimmed V and J ends, which lost 0 bases and 6 bases, there was a span of 9 bases. Here the CDR3 DNA reads TGTGCCTGGAGTGTCTCGCAGGGCGAGCAGTACTTC. Its protein product is CAWSVSQGEQYF.

The chain joins TRBV5-8 to TRBJ1-5; TRBD1 might be the D (5 bases). The germline V gene has CDR1 SGHTS and CDR2 YDEGEE. Trimming removed 4 bases at V and 1 base at J, with 9 bases between. The CDR3 consists of 14 residues. The CDR3 DNA follows: TGTGCCAGCAGCCGGGACGGGAGCAATCAGCCCCAGCATTTT. Residues: CASSRDGSNQPQHF.

As to this clone: Other DNA sequences in the same sample also yield this CDR3. The chain carries TRBV10-3 and TRBJ2-5; 14 bases fit TRBD2. CDR1 ENHRY and CDR2 SYGVKD come from the germline V gene. The CDR3 has 15 residues. J gave up 2 bases and V 6 bases, and 2 bases lay outside the gene matches. This CDR3 reads CAIRGTSGGQETQYF. In DNA, the CDR3 is TGTGCCATCAGGGGGACTAGCGGGGGTCAAGAGACCCAGTACTTC.

The chain uses TRBV7-9 and TRBJ1-1; D possibly corresponds to TRBD1 (5 bases). CDR3 length equals 15 residues. V was pared by 5 bases and J by 4 bases, with 17 bases between. Germline values: CDR1 SEHNR, CDR2 FQNEAQ (reference sequence). CDR3 residues: CASSHRERGSTEAFF. The CDR3 nucleotides read TGTGCCAGCAGCCATCGGGAGAGGGGAAGCACTGAAGCTTTCTTT.

The chain has TRBV5-1 and TRBJ1-1; the D gene is possibly TRBD1 (6 bases). Looked up from germline, CDR1 is SGHRS and CDR2 is YFSETQ. V was shortened by 0 bases and J by 1 base, with 16 bases between the two germline ends. The CDR3 sequence is 17 residues long. The CDR3 DNA is TGCGCCAGCAGCTTGGGGGTAGCTCTACAGGGGAACACTGAAGCTTTCTTT. This translates into CASSLGVALQGNTEAFF. Full variable domain (missing parts from reference TRBV5-1 and TRBJ1-1): KAGVTQTPRYLIKTRGQQVTLSCSPISGHRSVSWYQQTPGQGLQFLFEYFSETQRNKGNFPGRFSGRQFSNSRSEMNVSTLELGDSALYLCASSLGVALQGNTEAFFGQGTRLTVV.

The J gene is TRBJ1-2, the V gene TRBV12-3 or TRBV12-4; maybe TRBD1 (5 bases). V lost 6 bases and J lost 1, with 9 bases in between. The CDR3 covers 13 residues. The CDR3 DNA is TGTGCCAGCAGGGCAGGGTATAACTATGGCTACACCTTC. Translated, it gives CASRAGYNYGYTF.

This chain uses TRBV11-2 with TRBJ1-1, with D tentatively TRBD1 (5 bases). V was trimmed by 8 bases and J by 1 base, leaving 17 bases between them. Looked up from germline, CDR1 is SGHAT and CDR2 is FQNNGV. This CDR3 spans 15 amino acids. The CDR3 sequence: CASLPGGGRNTEAFF. The DNA of the CDR3 is TGTGCCAGCCTCCCCGGGGGAGGGAGGAACACTGAAGCTTTCTTT.

The CDR3 loop reads CASSLSGREQPQHF. As DNA, the CDR3 is TGTGCCAGCAGCTTATCGGGTAGAGAACAGCCCCAGCATTTT. The V call is TRBV11-2, the J call TRBJ1-5; no clear D. Germline CDR1 SGHAT, CDR2 FQNNGV. V lost 2 bases and J lost 7, with 12 bases in between. The CDR3 is made up of 14 amino acids.

The V call is TRBV6-2 or TRBV6-3, the J call TRBJ2-2; possibly TRBD2 for D (7 bases). The CDR3 is 14 amino acids. Trimming took 6 bases from V and 5 from J, leaving 13 bases between them. Germline CDR1 is MNHEY and CDR2 is SVGEGT. CDR3 amino acids: CASSPGGQTGELFF. Here the CDR3 DNA reads TGTGCCAGCAGCCCGGGGGGCCAGACCGGGGAGCTGTTTTTT.

This chain joins TRBV4-2 and TRBJ2-2, with a possible D match to TRBD2 (5 bases). V shed 0 bases and J shed 4 bases, with 9 bases lying between them. Germline V lookup: CDR1 LGHNA, CDR2 YNFKEQ. The CDR3 extends over 15 amino acids. The CDR3 sequence: CASSQEGGFTGELFF. The CDR3 DNA reads as TGTGCCAGCAGCCAAGAGGGCGGGTTCACCGGGGAGCTGTTTTTT.

The gene calls are TRBV2 and TRBJ1-1; 7 bases map to TRBD1. There are 14 residues in the CDR3. CDR1 and CDR2 from the germline V gene are SNHLY and FYNNEI. Losses at the gene ends were 5 bases for V and 3 bases for J; bases not matched to a gene: 6. The CDR3 is CASSKGALDTEAFF. CDR3 DNA sequence: TGTGCCAGCAGTAAGGGGGCGCTGGACACTGAAGCTTTCTTT.

Points on this clone: The same CDR3 arises from other DNA sequences in this sample as well. The CDR3 sequence is CASSLGGDQPQHF. The CDR3 bases are TGCGCCAGCAGCTTAGGGGGGGATCAGCCCCAGCATTTT. V gene TRBV5-1 combines with J gene TRBJ1-5; D may be TRBD1 (6 bases). V shed 2 bases and J shed 5 bases, with 8 bases lying between them. Germline V CDR1 and CDR2: SGHRS, YFSETQ. The CDR3 length is 13 residues.

The CDR3 is CASSFTGYSNQPQHF. The CDR3 nucleotides are TGTGCCAGCAGTTTCACGGGATATAGCAATCAGCCCCAGCATTTT. V gene TRBV28 combines with J gene TRBJ1-5; D uncertain. With 3 bases removed from V and 0 bases from J, the gap between germline ends came to 9 bases. CDR1 is MDHEN and CDR2 is SYDVKM in the germline V gene. The CDR3 extends over 15 amino acids. Variable domain in full (rest from reference TRBV28 and TRBJ1-5): DVKVTQSSRYLVKRTGEKVFLECVQDMDHENMFWYRQDPGLGLRLIYFSYDVKMKEKGDIPEGYSVSREKKERFSLILESASTNQTSMYLCASSFTGYSNQPQHFGDGTRLSIL.

This clone has a handful of counts. The sample holds other DNA sequences that translate to the same CDR3. This sequence joins TRBV5-1 and TRBJ1-6, with a possible D match to TRBD1 (6 bases). V was clipped by 0 bases and J by 5 bases, with 6 bases between them. The CDR3 spans 14 residues. In germline, CDR1 is SGHRS, CDR2 YFSETQ. The CDR3, as DNA: TGCGCCAGCAGCTTGGGACAGGATAATTCACCCCTCCACTTT. Its protein is CASSLGQDNSPLHF. The full variable domain, its missing parts supplied by reference TRBV5-1 and TRBJ1-6, is KAGVTQTPRYLIKTRGQQVTLSCSPISGHRSVSWYQQTPGQGLQFLFEYFSETQRNKGNFPGRFSGRQFSNSRSEMNVSTLELGDSALYLCASSLGQDNSPLHFGNGTRLTVT.

This CDR3 reads CASNRPGQGPRLSEAFF. The CDR3 DNA reads as TGTGCCAGCAACCGTCCGGGACAGGGGCCCCGGTTGTCTGAAGCTTTCTTT. The rearrangement uses TRBV7-9 and TRBJ1-1; 10 bases map to TRBD1. Germline CDR1 and CDR2: SEHNR and FQNEAQ (reference sequence). With 7 bases clipped from V and 6 bases from J, the junction kept 17 bases outside the gene matches. This CDR3 is 17 amino acids long.

This CDR3 reads CASSFMQSGELFF. DNA of the CDR3: TGTGCCAGCAGCTTTATGCAATCCGGGGAGCTGTTTTTT. This chain joins TRBV5-4 and TRBJ2-2; D not certain. Per germline, CDR1 SGHNT and CDR2 YYREEE (reference sequence). The CDR3 contains 13 residues. V lost 2 bases and J lost 6, with 8 bases in between.

V usage is TRBV24-1 and J usage is TRBJ2-5; no clear D gene. Trimming shortened V by 9 bases and J by 0 bases, and 7 bases separated the two germline ends. The length of the CDR3 is 12 residues. Germline lookup yields CDR1 KGHDR and CDR2 SFDVKD. The CDR3 nucleotides are TGTGCCACCGACGCTTACCAAGAGACCCAGTACTTC. This encodes CATDAYQETQYF.

This rearrangement joins TRBV5-6 to TRBJ2-7, with no clear D. Germline lookup yields CDR1 SGHDT and CDR2 YYEEEE. The CDR3 has 16 amino acids. Trimming pared 3 bases from V and 2 bases from J, leaving 18 bases between. The CDR3 coding sequence is TGTGCCAGCAGCTCATTCGGGCGGATCCTGACCTACGAGCAGTACTTC. Translated: CASSSFGRILTYEQYF. Full variable domain (rest looked up from reference TRBV5-6 and TRBJ2-7): DAGVTQSPTHLIKTRGQQVTLRCSPKSGHDTVSWYQQALGQGPQFIFQYYEEEERQRGNFPDRFSGHQFPNYSSELNVNALLLGDSALYLCASSSFGRILTYEQYFGPGTRLTVT.

J is TRBJ1-3 and V is TRBV18, with D possibly being TRBD1 (5 bases). The CDR3 loop spans 15 amino acids. V lost 0 bases and J 2 bases, leaving 8 bases between the germline ends. Germline CDR1 KGHSH, CDR2 LQKENI. The CDR3 is CASSPPVRAGNTIYF. In DNA form, the CDR3 reads TGTGCCAGCTCACCACCAGTCAGGGCTGGAAACACCATATATTTT.

V gene TRBV18 combines with J gene TRBJ1-2; no clear D. Germline CDR1 and CDR2: KGHSH and LQKENI. The CDR3 runs to 13 residues. V gave up 3 bases and J gave up 5 bases, with 10 bases separating them. The CDR3 reads CASSPLGEYGYTF. CDR3 nucleotides: TGTGCCAGCTCACCCTTGGGAGAGTATGGCTACACCTTC. Full variable domain (rest looked up from reference TRBV18 and TRBJ1-2): NAGVMQNPRHLVRRRGQEARLRCSPMKGHSHVYWYRQLPEEGLKFMVYLQKENIIDESGMPKERFSAEFPKEGPSILRIQQVVRGDSAAYFCASSPLGEYGYTFGSGTRLTVV.

The rearrangement uses TRBV6-6 and TRBJ2-7; a weak D match, TRBD2 (5 bases). The CDR3 totals 12 residues. CDR1 MNHNY and CDR2 SVGAGI come from the germline V gene (reference sequence). The V gene lost 7 bases and the J gene lost 0 bases, with 7 bases spanning the gap. The CDR3 region has the DNA TGTGCCAGCACCGAGGGCTCCTACGAGCAGTACTTC. Residues: CASTEGSYEQYF.

The chain uses TRBV7-9 and TRBJ1-1; D is perhaps TRBD1 (6 bases). V was cut by 1 base and J by 4 bases, with 13 bases left in between. CDR1 and CDR2 (germline): SEHNR, FQNEAQ (reference sequence). The CDR3 length is 15 residues. Here the CDR3 DNA reads TGTGCCAGCAGCTTAGGATTACAGGGCGGCACTGAAGCTTTCTTT. It is translated as CASSLGLQGGTEAFF.

This sequence joins TRBV6-6 and TRBJ1-2, with D possibly being TRBD1 (6 bases). Per germline, CDR1 MNHNY and CDR2 SVGAGI (reference sequence). CDR3 length: 13 residues. Between the trimmed V and J ends, which lost 6 bases and 3 bases, there was a span of 11 bases. CDR3 residues: CASSYRDYYGYTF. CDR3 DNA: TGTGCCAGCAGCTACAGGGATTACTATGGCTACACCTTC.